A selection of T cell receptor beta chains follows, all from one sample in a study of blood T cell repertoires in COVID-19. The method was immunoSEQ multiplex PCR; TCRdb's version includes in-frame clones alone and lacks a portion of them. The sample includes around 210,000 clones, approximately 85% of them seen just once. The specimen sequenced was peripheral blood. The receptor source for this set is a man aged 50-60 years with COVID-19, enrolled during active disease. CDR3s include the opening cysteine and the closing phenylalanine or tryptophan. The D gene is left open where the match is weak. Where a row states a size, it is once, few, many or the class of an expanded clone; other rows omit it.

CDR3 DNA | CDR3 protein | D gene | J gene | V gene | clone size
TGTGCCATCGCGGACAGTCCCTACTACGAGCAGTACTTC | CAIADSPYYEQYF | NA | TRBJ2-7 | TRBV10-3 | NA
TGTGCCAGCAGCGACGTAGGTGGACTAAATGAGCAGTTCTTC | CASSDVGGLNEQFF | NA | TRBJ2-1 | TRBV7-3 | few
TGTGCCTGGAGTGTCAAGGGGACAGCTGGGAATGAGCAGTTCTTC | CAWSVKGTAGNEQFF | TRBD1 | TRBJ2-1 | TRBV30 | NA
TGTGCCACCAGCAGAGACTTAGCGGGGATGAGCACAGATACGCAGTATTTT | CATSRDLAGMSTDTQYF | TRBD2 | TRBJ2-3 | TRBV15 | NA
TGTGCCAGCAGCGTAGCTCAGCGGCACACAGATACGCAGTATTTT | CASSVAQRHTDTQYF | NA | TRBJ2-3 | TRBV9 | NA
TGTGCCAGCAGTGAATCCAGGGGCTCAGGTCAGCCCCAGCATTTT | CASSESRGSGQPQHF | NA | TRBJ1-5 | TRBV6-1 | once
TGCGCCAGCAGCCAAGGGGACTTGTATTATAATGAAAAACTGTTTTTT | CASSQGDLYYNEKLFF | NA | TRBJ1-4 | TRBV4-3 | NA
TGTGCCAGCAGCTTTTTGCCAGCGGGGATGTTGGAGACCCAGTACTTC | CASSFLPAGMLETQYF | TRBD2 | TRBJ2-5 | TRBV11-1 | NA
TGTGCCAGCAGTGTACTAGCGGGGACGGTGGTCGGGGAGCTGTTTTTT | CASSVLAGTVVGELFF | TRBD2 | TRBJ2-2 | TRBV28 | NA
TGTGCCAGCAGTGCCCCCGGACAGGGCTACGAGCAGTACTTC | CASSAPGQGYEQYF | TRBD1 | TRBJ2-7 | TRBV6-2/TRBV6-3 | NA
TGTGCCATCAGTGTGGGGGGCCAAGAGACCCAGTACTTC | CAISVGGQETQYF | NA | TRBJ2-5 | TRBV10-3 | NA
TGTGCCAGCAGCTTAGAGACAGGGGGGTACAATGAGCAGTTCTTC | CASSLETGGYNEQFF | TRBD1 | TRBJ2-1 | TRBV11-3 | NA
TGTGCCAGCAGCAGATCTCGGGTTTATTCACCCCTCCACTTT | CASSRSRVYSPLHF | NA | TRBJ1-6 | TRBV7-8 | few
TGTGCCAGCAGCCCAGCTCCCGGGACAGAGAATGAAAAACTGTTTTTT | CASSPAPGTENEKLFF | TRBD1 | TRBJ1-4 | TRBV11-3 | NA
TGTGCCAGCAGCTTAGAAGGGGGACCAAACTATGGCTACACCTTC | CASSLEGGPNYGYTF | NA | TRBJ1-2 | TRBV7-9 | many
TGTGCCAGCAGTTACGGGACAAGCTCCACTGAAGCTTTCTTT | CASSYGTSSTEAFF | NA | TRBJ1-1 | TRBV6-6 | NA